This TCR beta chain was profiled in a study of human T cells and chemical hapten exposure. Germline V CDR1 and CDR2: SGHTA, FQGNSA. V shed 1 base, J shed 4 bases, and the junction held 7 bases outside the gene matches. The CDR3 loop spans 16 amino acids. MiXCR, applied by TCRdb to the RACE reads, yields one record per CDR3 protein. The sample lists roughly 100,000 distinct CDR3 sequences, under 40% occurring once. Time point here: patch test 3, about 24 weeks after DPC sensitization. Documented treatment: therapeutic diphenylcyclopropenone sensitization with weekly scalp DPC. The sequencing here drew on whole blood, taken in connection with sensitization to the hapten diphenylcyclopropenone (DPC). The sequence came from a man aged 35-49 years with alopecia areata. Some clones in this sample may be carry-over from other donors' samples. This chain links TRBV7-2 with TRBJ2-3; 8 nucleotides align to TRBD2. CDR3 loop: CASSLGILADSDTQYF. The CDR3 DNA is TGTGCCAGCAGCTTAGGTATACTAGCGGACTCAGATACGCAGTATTTT.